This TCR beta chain originates from a study of blood T cells in healthy people across ages. Study-wide background: About one barcoded beta molecule per two T cells was captured by template switching.

V lost 1 base and J 6 bases, leaving 15 bases between the germline ends. This CDR3 comprises 15 residues. The germline gives CDR1 SGHTA, CDR2 FQGNSA. With respect to this clonotype: Its specificity is not known.

Whole-study results and caveats: Age showed a roughly linear inverse relationship with TCR beta diversity per million T cells. Long-lived donors carried more naive CD4+ cells and greater diversity than aged donors. The CMV status of each donor remained undetermined, and this could have confounded shifts in expanded clonotypes.

With a J-beta primer mix and a sample-barcoded 5' primer, a second PCR ran about 6 to 11 cycles. TCRdb passed the 5' RACE reads through MiXCR, listing each CDR3 protein once. The table has approximately 800,000 distinct CDR3 sequences, roughly 25% seen once. The same sample was also studied in work on T cells of mothers and their children.

The TCR sequence derives from a boy younger than 18 in good health. J is TRBJ2-5 and V is TRBV7-2; D tentatively fits TRBD1 or TRBD2 (6 bases each). Sequenced: blood. The CDR3 nucleotides read TGTGCCAGCAGCTTAGATGGAGGGGGAATTCAGACCCAGTACTTC. Translation gives CASSLDGGGIQTQYF. The full variable domain, rest sourced from reference TRBV7-2 and TRBJ2-5, is GAGVSQSPSNKVTEKGKDVELRCDPISGHTALYWYRQSLGQGLEFLIYFQGNSAPDKSGLPSDRFSAERTGGSVSTLTIQRTQQEDSAVYLCASSLDGGGIQTQYFGPGTRLLVL.